This TCR beta chain was sequenced in a study of CD8 T cells in Susac syndrome. The CDR3 contains 15 residues. CDR1 MGHRA and CDR2 YSYEKL come from the germline V gene. V lost 2 bases, J lost 1 base, and 12 bases lay in between. This clonotype was seen a few times. RNA totalling about 0.5 to 1 ug underwent reverse transcription with random hexamers. TCRdb itself ran the immunoSEQ multiplex PCR reads through MiXCR, one entry per CDR3 protein. The data show over 95,000 distinct CDR3 sequences, roughly 92% seen once. The chain carries TRBV4-1 and TRBJ2-7; D gene ambiguous. This clonotype originated in a human donor in good health. Material for sequencing was CD8+ T cells from PBMCs. The CDR3 here is CASSQQVVRSYEQYF. In DNA form, the CDR3 reads TGCGCCAGCAGCCAACAAGTTGTAAGGTCCTACGAGCAGTACTTC.